This T cell receptor (beta chain) was sequenced in a study of CD4 T cells in relation to SARS-CoV-2 and coronaviruses. Study background: ViraFEST: roughly 10-day antigen culture of PBMCs, then TCR beta CDR3 sequencing.

The CDR3 loop spans 16 amino acids. Germline V gene sequence: CDR1 KGHDR, CDR2 SFDVKD. Trimming cost V 3 bases and J 5 bases; bases outside gene matches: 5. Comments on this clone: What it recognizes is unknown.

Produced via immunoSEQ multiplex PCR; TCRdb's table is partial and in-frame only. The table has roughly 41,000 clones, approximately 77% seen once. Input material: naive CD4+ T cells from PBMCs, cultured in vitro. Subset defined: naive CD4+ T cells isolated by negative enrichment. The rearrangement links TRBV24-1 to TRBJ2-1; the match to TRBD2 covers 11 bases. The receptor was derived from an adult with COVID-19. The CDR3 bases are TGTGCCACCAGTGATCCCGGGACTAGCGGTAACAATGAGCAGTTCTTC. This encodes CATSDPGTSGNNEQFF.